The source of this TCR beta chain is a study of OX40 agonist ivuxolimab in advanced cancers. Study information: Dose-escalation patients suffered from hepatocellular carcinoma, melanoma, renal cell or head and neck cancer. Aged roughly 20 to 85 with a mean of 60 years, they were less than 90% male.

Profiled with immunoSEQ multiplex PCR; TCRdb holds only in-frame clones, not every one. The profile shows about 24,000 clones, over 80% of them singletons. The CDR3 contains 14 residues. The ends were cut back, 7 bases at V and 0 bases at J, with 11 bases in the middle. The germline V gene encodes CDR1 SNHLY and CDR2 FYNNEI. This TCR came from an adult with an advanced solid tumor such as melanoma, head and neck, liver or kidney cancer. The input for sequencing was CD4+ or CD8+ T cells sorted from blood, taken in a trial of the OX40 agonist ivuxolimab. The chain has TRBV2 and TRBJ2-3; no reliable D call. In DNA form, the CDR3 reads TGTGCCAGCACTAGAACTCTAAGCACAGATACGCAGTATTTT. It translates to CASTRTLSTDTQYF.